This paragraph reports one T cell receptor beta chain. Its target is not known. J gave up 3 bases and V 3 bases, and 4 bases lay outside the gene matches. The CDR3 is 14 amino acids. Germline CDR1 GTSNPN, CDR2 SVGIG (reference sequence). These data originate in a study of OX40 agonist ivuxolimab in advanced cancers. Study summary: The patients' treatment was ivuxolimab, an agonistic anti-OX40 (CD134) antibody.

Study-wide points: Expansion of clones was among the lowest in partial responders at 0.1-3.0 mg/kg.

Libraries were prepared by immunoSEQ multiplex PCR; TCRdb keeps only in-frame clonotypes and omits some of them. The sample carries 20,000 to 25,000 clones, about 88% recorded once. The V call is TRBV30, the J call TRBJ1-1, with 10 positions matching TRBD1. This sequence was found in an adult with an advanced solid tumor such as melanoma, head and neck, liver or kidney cancer. The specimen was CD4+ or CD8+ T cells sorted from blood, collected in a trial of the OX40 agonist ivuxolimab. CDR3 region: CAWSPTGGYTEAFF. CDR3 bases: TGTGCCTGGAGCCCGACAGGGGGCTACACTGAAGCTTTCTTT. The entire variable domain, with the rest obtained from reference TRBV30 and TRBJ1-1, is as follows: SQTIHQWPATLVQPVGSPLSLECTVEGTSNPNLYWYRQAAGRGLQLLFYSVGIGQISSEVPQNLSASRPQDRQFILSSKKLLLSDSGFYLCAWSPTGGYTEAFFGQGTRLTVV.